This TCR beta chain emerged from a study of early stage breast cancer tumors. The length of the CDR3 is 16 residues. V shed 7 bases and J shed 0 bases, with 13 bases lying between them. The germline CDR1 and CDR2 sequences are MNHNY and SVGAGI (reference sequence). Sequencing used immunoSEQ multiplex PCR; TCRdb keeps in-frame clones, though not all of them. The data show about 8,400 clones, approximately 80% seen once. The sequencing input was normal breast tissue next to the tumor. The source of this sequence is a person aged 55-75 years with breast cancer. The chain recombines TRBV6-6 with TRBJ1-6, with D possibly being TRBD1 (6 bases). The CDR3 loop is CASTAGHSSYNSPLHF. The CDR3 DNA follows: TGTGCCAGCACCGCGGGACATAGCTCCTATAATTCACCCCTCCACTTT.